The subject of this entry is one TCR beta chain. This clone's antigen is unknown. There are no base qualities to consult, and no much larger clone falls within one base. The data derive from a study of cytomegalovirus exposure and HLA in healthy donors (dated by TCRdb to the late 2010s). Regarding the study in general: According to an earlier analysis of 587 of the donors, about 179 million T cells yielded approximately 120 million unique TCR beta sequences and 276 Gb of sequence data. High-throughput TCR immunosequencing, statistical association of individual TCRs with disease status, and machine learning were combined to predict cytomegalovirus infection status. A later analysis re-examined previously published TCR beta repertoires from 600 to 700 donors and added high-resolution HLA genotyping to investigate patterns of TCR occurrence. The study aimed to test whether cataloging public T cell receptors could reveal signatures of past pathogen exposure. Alongside the repertoire data, information on donor age, sex, ethnicity and CMV serostatus was compiled. All discovery cohort repertoires had been generated on a single sequencing platform. On average, about 240,000 unique TCR beta nucleotide sequences were sequenced per donor among a few hundred genotyped donors of the cohort, with roughly 18% of those sequences being non-productive. Typing coverage differed by locus: A, B, C, DRB1 and DQB1 were typed in about 620-640 donors, DQA1 in 500 to 550, DPA1 in over 600, and DPB1 in about 450. A handful of DR-DQ haplotypes were handled as single units for association and clustering because linkage in the cohort was strong. In a later genetic analysis, genome-wide SNP genotypes for about three fifths of the roughly 670 donors were used, and that subset was treated as a discovery cohort. Of the 300 to 450 genotyped donors, 65% to 90% were placed in the genetic ancestry cluster associated with self-reported Caucasian donors. Class I and class II HLA loci were covered by the typing at four-digit resolution. Rather than drawing on any new phenotypic data, the later analysis identified candidate immune exposures from TCR beta sequences and the way those sequences occurred across donors. Along with the roughly 670-subject first cohort, a separate validation cohort of over a hundred different subjects was used. In an earlier analysis of roughly 600 of the donors, high-throughput TCR beta sequencing was used to judge whether each TCR beta V gene segment behaved as functional or pseudogenic. The study profiled the T cell repertoires of some 610 subjects by immunosequencing and related them to cytomegalovirus serostatus. Roughly 300 gigabases of sequencing data and 78 million or so unique TCR sequences were included in an early release covering several hundred HLA-typed donors. Results and caveats for the whole study, not just this receptor: A further reported finding was that TCR beta sequences accurately predicted the HLA-A and HLA-B alleles for most subjects in the first cohort. According to a later analysis, parvovirus B19, influenza, CMV and Epstein-Barr virus appeared linked to several top co-occurrence clusters. Compared with equally common non-associated chains, HLA-associated TCR beta chains in a later analysis were more clonally expanded and had lower generation probabilities. Across donors, most TCR sequences were observed very rarely, whereas some public TCRs were present in many individuals. At a false discovery rate of 0.05, a later analysis linked 16,000 or so TCR beta sequences to specific HLA alleles. CMV serostatus was the only immune exposure information available for the cohort. Because counts were too low, some 17 rarely observed V segments, including chromosome 9 orphons, were left out of the earlier analysis of some 640 of the donors. The cohort was sequenced for TCR beta chains only, and without alpha or paired-chain data the features that could be detected were limited. In vitro tests confirmed that three of the cytomegalovirus-associated TCR beta chains recognize cytomegalovirus antigens. In a later genetic analysis, a missense DCLRE1C variant was associated with V-gene and J-gene trimming of TCR beta chains, and the association was replicated in an independent cohort. Compared with the approximately 670-donor mean, donors in an Asian-associated ancestry cluster had fewer N-insertions in productive TCRs, according to a later genetic analysis. Cytomegalovirus status was reported to be diagnosed by the classifier with high specificity and sensitivity in both the original and validation cohorts. Correlated functional status among segregating V segments might be attributable to linkage disequilibrium, but an unknown experimental factor could not be ruled out. Assigning TCR associations to individual alleles was difficult when HLA alleles, especially DR and DQ, strongly co-occurred. Because the 87-base-pair reads could not distinguish some IMGT-functional V segments, including TRBV6-2 and TRBV6-3, those segments were excluded. Because HLA typing was unavailable for some donors at each locus, only the typed subset was used in association tests. The study listed approximately 150 TCR beta chains as associated with cytomegalovirus. Roughly uniform sequencing depth across donors was assumed in presence/absence analyses, although this assumption may not hold. In an earlier analysis of about 600 of the donors, most TCR beta V segments appeared in productive rearrangements about 90% or about 30% of the time, broadly matching IMGT annotations. According to a later analysis, most CMV-associated TCR beta chains appeared to be HLA-restricted, and the HLA associations seemed to be driven largely by CMV exposure. A cluster of highly shared sequence variants was judged likely to represent a technical artifact of the sequencing pipeline. A later analysis found that TCR association rates varied across HLA loci, with DRB1 alleles showing the most associated TCRs and HLA-C alleles the fewest. It was suggested by the authors that the approach could potentially be generalized to other disease states and immunological phenotypes.

Relative to germline, V is missing 5 bases and J is missing 2 bases, with 4 bases of the junction outside any gene match. CDR1 SGHTA and CDR2 FQGNSA were looked up in the germline V gene. The CDR3 starts with the cysteine, ends with the phenylalanine, and has 14 residues. Solely the CDR3 DNA is kept, with 42 bases framed from the first base. The receptor library was made with the immunoSEQ multiplex PCR assay. For the multiplex PCR, a mixture combining 60 forward primers for TCR Vbeta segments and 13 reverse primers for TCR Jbeta segments was used. A multiplex PCR assay on genomic DNA amplified the CDR3 region of rearranged TCR beta genes. The amplified TCR beta libraries were sequenced on the Illumina HiSeq System as 87-base-pair reads. In the original analysis: A later analysis counted 75 million to 100 million unique TCR beta chains across the 666 repertoires, and some 11 million of these chains were shared by at least two donors. Raw reads were error-corrected and collapsed into unique sequences by a nearest-neighbor algorithm in which closely related sequences were merged to remove PCR and sequencing errors. Alignment of CDR3 sequences to IMGT reference sequences was used to assign V, D and J gene segments. For a sequence to be retained, a match of at least six nucleotides to both a V gene segment and a J gene segment was required. A rearrangement was called productive if the CDR3 had no stop codons and remained in frame with V and J, and every other rearrangement was called non-productive. CDR3 was defined by IMGT convention, running from the second conserved V-encoded cysteine to the conserved J-encoded phenylalanine. The earlier analysis of some 600 of the donors excluded sequences that lacked an unambiguous match to a single V gene segment. In an earlier analysis of several hundred of the donors, V segments were called functional above 56.7% productive rearrangements and were called segregating when the between-donor standard deviation exceeded 5%. A statistical classification framework was built for diagnosing cytomegalovirus status from the catalog of TCR beta chain sequences. V and J gene assignment, in a later analysis, came from comparing TCR nucleotide sequences with IMGT/GENE-DB human TR gene sequences. A later analysis assigned CDR3 sequences and most-parsimonious VDJ recombination scenarios with the TCRdist pipeline. A later analysis defined each TCR beta chain by its CDR3 amino acid sequence plus V-gene family, and excluded reads lacking a unique V-gene family. In a later analysis, approximately 640 highly shared, low-generation-probability nucleotide sequences were removed to address suspected cross-contamination and a sequencing artifact. In a later analysis, a clonal expansion index was calculated for each public chain from normalized within-repertoire ranks of inferred template counts. In a later analysis, generation probabilities were computed using a VDJ recombination model fitted to out-of-frame rearrangements, and the results were checked against IGoR. In a later analysis, hypergeometric tests were used to score TCR-TCR, TCR-HLA and TCR-CMV co-occurrence, with a repertoire-size bias correction applied to TCR pairs. To estimate false discovery rates, a later analysis permuted the HLA or CMV assignments 20 times. In a later analysis, co-occurring TCRs were grouped using DBSCAN, with TCRdist sequence similarity added in when clustering inside HLA-allele-positive subsets. Repertoires with fewer than 30,000 or more than 120,000 public chains, plus five repertoires with anomalous nucleotide sharing, were excluded from co-occurrence clustering. TCRdb mirrors the immuneACCESS table, restricted to in-frame sequences. Some clones are absent from its copies; in checked studies, under half trace to an unresolved V gene, and the reason for the others is unknown. V, J and clone size are taken as reported in that table, and D and trimming were inferred from the DNA itself. For this sample there are around 120,000 clones; around three quarters appear just once. The biggest ten clones account for roughly 5.9% of the sample.

In total, roughly 710 healthy bone marrow donors made up the cohort. At the time of sampling, every cohort member was nominally healthy, though immune exposures that went unrecorded were likely present. The donor tested CMV seronegative, placing the donor among the roughly 400 seronegative members of the cohort. Each donor provided a peripheral blood sample, and peripheral blood mononuclear cells were used for TCR beta sequencing. The Qiagen DNeasy Blood Extraction Kit was used to extract genomic DNA from the blood cell samples. Rearrangement joined TRBV7-2 to TRBJ1-1, with 8 bases in between that match TRBD1. The source material was PBMCs. The TCR originated in a woman aged 40 to 49 in good health and CMV-seronegative. The DNA reads as follows: TGTGCCAGCAGCGGGCAGGGGGCCAACACTGAAGCTTTCTTT. Its product reads: CASSGQGANTEAFF.